The entry below gives a single TCR beta chain sequence along with its context. The antigen is unknown. PCR amplification relied on 60 Vbeta primers (plus 13 Jbeta primers). Assay: immunoSEQ multiplex PCR; the TCRdb copy retains only in-frame clones and omits some. The data show some 130,000 clones, roughly 82% seen once. The CDR3 totals 16 residues. With V trimmed by 4 bases and J by 3 bases, 10 bases remained unmatched. The germline gives CDR1 SGHTA, CDR2 FQGNSA. This entry is derived from a study of cytomegalovirus exposure and HLA in healthy donors. The study's findings and limits: In a later analysis, V- and J-gene trimming of beta chains associated with a DCLRE1C missense variant, replicated independently.

The J gene is TRBJ2-3, the V gene TRBV7-2; 7 nucleotides agree with TRBD1. The sequence came from a male donor in good health and CMV-seropositive. The specimen sequenced was PBMCs. The CDR3 protein is CASSYEGAVVTDTQYF. CDR3 DNA: TGTGCCAGCAGCTACGAGGGGGCCGTGGTGACAGATACGCAGTATTTT.